This T cell receptor beta chain was recorded in a study of shared clonotypes between healthy human individuals. Regarding this clone: Antigen specificity is unknown. An end of the junction does not agree with germline; a read error may underlie this.

The CDR3 is 16 amino acids. Germline assignment: CDR1 PRHDT and CDR2 FYEKMQ (reference sequence). General observations from the study: It was observed that 4% to 6% of naive CD4 clonotypes were shared across a few donors. Researchers sampled only blood; tissue repertoires likely differ.

Terminally differentiated effector memory CD45RA+ cells were excluded from the naive CD8 cells, which were CD45RO-negative and positively selected for CCR7. Every donor, a Caucasian adult, lived in Nashville, Tennessee. As processed by the authors: ImmunoSEQ sequences covered only the junction and lacked quality scores; filtering therefore differed. Profiling relied on immunoSEQ multiplex PCR, and the TCRdb table lists in-frame clones only, not all of them. From that table come the V and J calls and clone size; the DNA was used to work out D and trimming. In the table there are just over 2,000,000 clones, about 95% of which are singletons.

This clonotype was sampled from a man aged 18 to 29 in good health. V gene TRBV13 combines with J gene TRBJ2-5; D is unresolved. The specimen sequenced was naive CD8+ T cells sorted from blood. The CDR3 coding sequence is TGTGCCAGCAGCGTAGGGCCGCGAAGTCCGCCGGAGACCCAGTACTTC. Translation: CASSVGPRSPPETQYF.